A selection of T cell receptor beta chains follows, all from one sample in a study of cytomegalovirus exposure and HLA in healthy donors. Produced via immunoSEQ multiplex PCR; TCRdb's table is partial and in-frame only. This sample has about 200,000 clones, with approximately 78% found just once. The sequencing input was PBMCs. Source of these receptors: a man between 25 and 39 years old in good health and CMV-seronegative. Both conserved end residues are part of each CDR3. D genes are given only for firm matches. Clone size appears in some rows only: once, few, many, or a class for an expanded clone.

V gene: TRBV9
D gene: TRBD1
clone size: .
CDR3 length: 14
J gene: TRBJ1-1
CDR3 DNA: TGTGCCAGCAGCGCACAGGGGTGGGACACTGAAGCTTTCTTT
CDR3 protein: CASSAQGWDTEAFF

V gene: TRBV7-2
D gene: TRBD1
clone size: few
CDR3 length: 15
J gene: TRBJ2-1
CDR3 DNA: TGTGCCAGCAGCGTCCGGGACAGGGTATCCAATGAGCAGTTCTTC
CDR3 protein: CASSVRDRVSNEQFF

V gene: TRBV7-2
D gene: .
clone size: .
CDR3 length: 15
J gene: TRBJ1-2
CDR3 DNA: TGTGCCAGCAGCCTACCGAGGGAACACCTCGATGGCTACACCTTC
CDR3 protein: CASSLPREHLDGYTF

V gene: TRBV7-2
D gene: .
clone size: .
CDR3 length: 12
J gene: TRBJ2-7
CDR3 DNA: TGTGCCAGCAGCGAGAGCTCCTACGAGCAGTACTTC
CDR3 protein: CASSESSYEQYF

V gene: TRBV6-4
D gene: TRBD1
clone size: .
CDR3 length: 14
J gene: TRBJ1-6
CDR3 DNA: TGTGCCAGCAGCGCGACAGGGTTCGATTCACCCCTCCACTTT
CDR3 protein: CASSATGFDSPLHF

V gene: TRBV19
D gene: TRBD1
clone size: .
CDR3 length: 14
J gene: TRBJ1-2
CDR3 DNA: TGTGCCAGTCACAGGACAGGGATTAACTATGGCTACACCTTC
CDR3 protein: CASHRTGINYGYTF

V gene: TRBV5-1
D gene: .
clone size: once
CDR3 length: 14
J gene: TRBJ2-7
CDR3 DNA: TGCGCCAGCAGCCTTGCCAGCGGTTCCTACGAGCAGTACTTC
CDR3 protein: CASSLASGSYEQYF

V gene: TRBV7-3
D gene: .
clone size: .
CDR3 length: 15
J gene: TRBJ2-7
CDR3 DNA: TGTGCCAGCAGCTTAACGCCAGGGGGGATCTACGAGCAGTACTTC
CDR3 protein: CASSLTPGGIYEQYF

V gene: TRBV5-1
D gene: .
clone size: .
CDR3 length: 11
J gene: TRBJ1-3
CDR3 DNA: TGCGCCAGTTCACAGGGAAACACCATATATTTT
CDR3 protein: CASSQGNTIYF

V gene: TRBV19
D gene: TRBD1
clone size: .
CDR3 length: 15
J gene: TRBJ1-1
CDR3 DNA: TGTGCCAGTAGGGATACAGGGGGCAGAAACACTGAAGCTTTCTTT
CDR3 protein: CASRDTGGRNTEAFF

V gene: TRBV10-3
D gene: TRBD1
clone size: .
CDR3 length: 15
J gene: TRBJ1-3
CDR3 DNA: TGTGCCATCAGCCGGACAGGGTCGAGGGGAAACACCATATATTTT
CDR3 protein: CAISRTGSRGNTIYF

V gene: TRBV4-1
D gene: TRBD2
clone size: .
CDR3 length: 15
J gene: TRBJ2-3
CDR3 DNA: TGCGCCAGCAGCCAAGCCCAGCGGGGGATAGATACGCAGTATTTT
CDR3 protein: CASSQAQRGIDTQYF

V gene: TRBV20-1
D gene: .
clone size: few
CDR3 length: 11
J gene: TRBJ2-7
CDR3 DNA: TGCAGTGCTCGCACAGGGAGAGGGCAGTACTTC
CDR3 protein: CSARTGRGQYF

V gene: TRBV5-1
D gene: .
clone size: .
CDR3 length: 15
J gene: TRBJ1-3
CDR3 DNA: TGCGCCAGCAGCCAAGAGACGGGTACTGGAAACACCATATATTTT
CDR3 protein: CASSQETGTGNTIYF

V gene: TRBV9
D gene: .
clone size: .
CDR3 length: 15
J gene: TRBJ2-3
CDR3 DNA: TGTGCCAGCAGCGTATTGGAAGGGGCGGCAGATACGCAGTATTTT
CDR3 protein: CASSVLEGAADTQYF

V gene: TRBV7-9
D gene: TRBD1
clone size: .
CDR3 length: 14
J gene: TRBJ2-1
CDR3 DNA: TGTTCCATCGATAGTGGACAGGGCTACAATGAGCAGTTCTTC
CDR3 protein: CSIDSGQGYNEQFF

V gene: TRBV9
D gene: TRBD1
clone size: .
CDR3 length: 18
J gene: TRBJ2-7
CDR3 DNA: TGTGCCAGCAGCTTCAGTAGACCCAGGGACAGGCATCCCTACGAGCAGTACTTC
CDR3 protein: CASSFSRPRDRHPYEQYF

V gene: TRBV4-1
D gene: .
clone size: .
CDR3 length: 13
J gene: TRBJ1-5
CDR3 DNA: TGCGCCAGCAGCCAAGAACTGTATCAGCCCCAGCATTTT
CDR3 protein: CASSQELYQPQHF

V gene: TRBV11-2
D gene: .
clone size: once
CDR3 length: 12
J gene: TRBJ2-2
CDR3 DNA: TGTGCCATCCGGGGGGCCGCCGGGGAGCTGTTTTTT
CDR3 protein: CAIRGAAGELFF

V gene: TRBV4-1
D gene: TRBD1
clone size: .
CDR3 length: 15
J gene: TRBJ1-2
CDR3 DNA: TGCGCCAGCAGCCAAGCTCCGGGACAGCCATATGGCTACACCTTC
CDR3 protein: CASSQAPGQPYGYTF

V gene: TRBV5-1
D gene: .
clone size: .
CDR3 length: 15
J gene: TRBJ2-3
CDR3 DNA: TGCGCCAGCAGCTTGGGGCCCACTATCACAGATACGCAGTATTTT
CDR3 protein: CASSLGPTITDTQYF

V gene: TRBV7-9
D gene: .
clone size: .
CDR3 length: 14
J gene: TRBJ2-3
CDR3 DNA: TGTGCCAGCAGCTTCGACAGGTACACAGATACGCAGTATTTT
CDR3 protein: CASSFDRYTDTQYF

V gene: TRBV6-6
D gene: TRBD1
clone size: .
CDR3 length: 15
J gene: TRBJ2-3
CDR3 DNA: TGTGCCAGCAGTTACTCGGGACAGGTCACAGATACGCAGTATTTT
CDR3 protein: CASSYSGQVTDTQYF

V gene: TRBV5-1
D gene: TRBD1
clone size: .
CDR3 length: 13
J gene: TRBJ2-7
CDR3 DNA: TGCGCTGGGGGGACAGGGGTAATGTGTGAGCAGTACTTC
CDR3 protein: CAGGTGVMCEQYF

V gene: TRBV7-2
D gene: TRBD1
clone size: .
CDR3 length: 14
J gene: TRBJ1-1
CDR3 DNA: TGTGCCAGCAGCTATACAGGGGACAGAACTGAAGCTTTCTTT
CDR3 protein: CASSYTGDRTEAFF

V gene: TRBV19
D gene: TRBD2
clone size: .
CDR3 length: 16
J gene: TRBJ2-7
CDR3 DNA: TGTGCCAGTAGTATAGATCCTAGCGGGGCTGTCTACGAGCAGTACTTC
CDR3 protein: CASSIDPSGAVYEQYF

V gene: TRBV5-5
D gene: .
clone size: .
CDR3 length: 15
J gene: TRBJ1-1
CDR3 DNA: TGTGCCAGCACCAACCAAGCTCGTTCGAACACTGAAGCTTTCTTT
CDR3 protein: CASTNQARSNTEAFF

V gene: TRBV28
D gene: TRBD1
clone size: .
CDR3 length: 15
J gene: TRBJ1-1
CDR3 DNA: TGTGCCAGCAGTTTACCTGGGACAGGGGGCTCTACGGCTTTCTTT
CDR3 protein: CASSLPGTGGSTAFF

V gene: TRBV7-9
D gene: .
clone size: .
CDR3 length: 13
J gene: TRBJ2-5
CDR3 DNA: TGTGCCAGCAGCTTAGAGGAGAAAGAGACCCAGTACTTC
CDR3 protein: CASSLEEKETQYF

V gene: TRBV5-5
D gene: .
clone size: .
CDR3 length: 14
J gene: TRBJ2-5
CDR3 DNA: TGTGCCAGCACCAATGAGGCGCCTCAAGAGACCCAGTACTTC
CDR3 protein: CASTNEAPQETQYF

V gene: TRBV5-4
D gene: .
clone size: few
CDR3 length: 13
J gene: TRBJ1-2
CDR3 DNA: TGTGCCAGCAGCTTTTTACAGGGCTATGGCTACACCTTC
CDR3 protein: CASSFLQGYGYTF

V gene: TRBV18
D gene: .
clone size: .
CDR3 length: 11
J gene: TRBJ2-5
CDR3 DNA: TGTGCCAGCTCACCTTCCGGGACCCAGTACTTC
CDR3 protein: CASSPSGTQYF

V gene: TRBV7-2
D gene: TRBD2
clone size: .
CDR3 length: 14
J gene: TRBJ2-2
CDR3 DNA: TGTGCCAGCAGCGGGACTAGCCGTGTCGGGGAGCTGTTTTTT
CDR3 protein: CASSGTSRVGELFF

V gene: TRBV4-1
D gene: .
clone size: .
CDR3 length: 15
J gene: TRBJ1-1
CDR3 DNA: TGCGCCAGCAGCCAAGTTTCAGGAATGAACACTGAAGCTTTCTTT
CDR3 protein: CASSQVSGMNTEAFF

V gene: TRBV6-5
D gene: TRBD1
clone size: .
CDR3 length: 14
J gene: TRBJ2-7
CDR3 DNA: TGTGCCAGCAGTGAACGGGACAGGGGTTACGAGCAGTACTTC
CDR3 protein: CASSERDRGYEQYF

V gene: TRBV28
D gene: TRBD1
clone size: .
CDR3 length: 15
J gene: TRBJ1-2
CDR3 DNA: TGTGCCAGCAGTCTGCCGGACAGGGGGCACTACGTCTACACCTTC
CDR3 protein: CASSLPDRGHYVYTF

V gene: TRBV28
D gene: TRBD1
clone size: .
CDR3 length: 15
J gene: TRBJ2-3
CDR3 DNA: TGTGCCAGCAGTCCCCGTCGACAGGGCTTAAATACGCAGTATTTT
CDR3 protein: CASSPRRQGLNTQYF

V gene: TRBV25-1
D gene: TRBD2
clone size: .
CDR3 length: 12
J gene: TRBJ2-7
CDR3 DNA: TGTGCCAGCAGTCGGGGGGGCTACGAGCAGTACTTC
CDR3 protein: CASSRGGYEQYF

V gene: TRBV6-5
D gene: TRBD2
clone size: .
CDR3 length: 15
J gene: TRBJ2-2
CDR3 DNA: TGTGCCAGCAGCCCCCTAGCGGGGGTCACCGGGGAGCTGTTTTTT
CDR3 protein: CASSPLAGVTGELFF

V gene: TRBV6-1
D gene: TRBD1
clone size: .
CDR3 length: 14
J gene: TRBJ2-7
CDR3 DNA: TGTGCCAGCAGTGCCGCAGGGGGTGTTTACGAGCAGTACTTC
CDR3 protein: CASSAAGGVYEQYF

V gene: TRBV7-8
D gene: .
clone size: .
CDR3 length: 14
J gene: TRBJ2-5
CDR3 DNA: TGTGCCAGCAGCTTACGGGGGCGGGGGGAGACCCAGTACTTC
CDR3 protein: CASSLRGRGETQYF

V gene: TRBV4-1
D gene: .
clone size: once
CDR3 length: 16
J gene: TRBJ2-2
CDR3 DNA: TGCGCCAGCAGCCAAGATTGGGCAGCGAACACCGGGGAGCTGTTTTTT
CDR3 protein: CASSQDWAANTGELFF

V gene: TRBV7-9
D gene: .
clone size: .
CDR3 length: 13
J gene: TRBJ1-1
CDR3 DNA: TGTGCCAGCAGTCGTTCGGGGGGCCTTGAAGCTTTCTTT
CDR3 protein: CASSRSGGLEAFF

V gene: TRBV6-1
D gene: TRBD2
clone size: once
CDR3 length: 16
J gene: TRBJ2-3
CDR3 DNA: TGTGCCAGCAGTGAACTGCGGGGGGCTAACACAGATACGCAGTATTTT
CDR3 protein: CASSELRGANTDTQYF

V gene: TRBV7-9
D gene: TRBD2
clone size: once
CDR3 length: 18
J gene: TRBJ2-2
CDR3 DNA: TGTGCCAGCAGCTTTATCGGACTAGCGGGGTCTAACACCGGGGAGCTGTTTTTT
CDR3 protein: CASSFIGLAGSNTGELFF

V gene: TRBV5-1
D gene: .
clone size: .
CDR3 length: 13
J gene: TRBJ2-7
CDR3 DNA: TGCGCCAGCAGCTTGGAAATAGACTACGAGCAGTACTTC
CDR3 protein: CASSLEIDYEQYF

V gene: TRBV5-1
D gene: TRBD1
clone size: once
CDR3 length: 15
J gene: TRBJ2-1
CDR3 DNA: TGCGCCAGCAGCTTGGAATTCACAGGGGACAATGAGCAGTTCTTC
CDR3 protein: CASSLEFTGDNEQFF